These 10 T cell receptor beta chains were sequenced from one sample in a study of brain T cells in children with intractable seizures. Noted time point: blood from clinic visit 5 months post-surgery; TSC patient then seizure free. Clones were sequenced by immunoSEQ multiplex PCR, and TCRdb holds only the in-frame ones, with some missing. Of hundreds of thousands of clones in the sample, over 90% are singletons; the top ten hold around 6%. The starting material was peripheral blood, obtained less than 6 months after surgery. The receptors here all came from a boy under three years old with tuberous sclerosis and intractable seizures.

The chain carries TRBV7-8 and TRBJ1-2; 7 bases are a match to TRBD1. Trimming removed 3 bases from V and 2 bases from J; junction bases left unmatched: 6. CDR1 is SGHVS and CDR2 is FQNEAQ in the germline V gene. The CDR3 sequence is 15 residues long. In DNA, the CDR3 is TGTGCCAGCAGCTTTTCAGGGGGGGAGAACTATGGCTACACCTTC. It yields the protein CASSFSGGENYGYTF. The variable domain in full, with the rest retrieved from reference TRBV7-8 and TRBJ1-2, is GAGVSQSPRYKVAKRGQDVALRCDPISGHVSLFWYQQALGQGPEFLTYFQNEAQLDKSGLPSDRFFAERPEGSVSTLKIQRTQQEDSAVYLCASSFSGGENYGYTFGSGTRLTVV.

The CDR3: CASSTGTGLGRVRVNYGYTF. In DNA form, the CDR3 reads TGCGCCAGCAGCACCGGGACAGGGTTGGGTCGCGTCAGAGTGAACTATGGCTACACCTTC. This chain links TRBV5-1 with TRBJ1-2, with 9 bases that match TRBD1. This CDR3 is built from 20 residues. Germline V gene sequence: CDR1 SGHRS, CDR2 YFSETQ. J gave up 2 bases and V 4 bases, and 21 bases lay outside the gene matches.

This chain connects TRBV27 to TRBJ2-1; D perhaps matches TRBD2 (5 bases). Trimming pared 4 bases from V and 1 base from J, leaving 14 bases between. Germline V gene lookup returns CDR1 MNHEY and CDR2 SMNVEV (reference sequence). The length of the CDR3 is 16 residues. CDR3: CASSSLGDPSYNEQFF. CDR3 nucleotides: TGTGCCAGCAGTTCATTGGGAGATCCGTCCTACAATGAGCAGTTCTTC.

The chain is built from TRBV9 and TRBJ2-2; no reliable D call. CDR3 length: 13 amino acids. The germline V gene has CDR1 SGDLS and CDR2 YYNGEE. The ends were cut back, 0 bases at V and 4 bases at J, with 4 bases in the middle. The CDR3 protein is CASSVDGTGELFF. DNA of the CDR3: TGTGCCAGCAGCGTAGATGGCACCGGGGAGCTGTTTTTT.

V is TRBV5-8 and J is TRBJ1-4; no reliable D call. Germline V gene data show CDR1 as SGHTS and CDR2 as YDEGEE. This CDR3 region has 13 residues. The V gene lost 2 bases and the J gene lost 4 bases, with 6 bases spanning the gap. CDR3: CASSFIRNEKLFF. DNA of the CDR3: TGTGCCAGCAGCTTCATACGTAATGAAAAACTGTTTTTT.

V usage is TRBV27 and J usage is TRBJ2-7, with D possibly TRBD1 on 6 matching bases. The V gene lost 3 bases and the J gene lost 6 bases, with 12 bases spanning the gap. From germline, CDR1 is MNHEY and CDR2 SMNVEV (reference sequence). This CDR3 has 13 residues. The CDR3 sequence is CASSFTGLGEQYF. The DNA for the CDR3 is TGTGCCAGCAGTTTCACAGGGTTGGGCGAGCAGTACTTC.

The chain is built from TRBV30 and TRBJ1-6; no reliable D call. The CDR3 has 12 residues. Germline V gene sequence: CDR1 GTSNPN, CDR2 SVGIG (reference sequence). V gave up 7 bases and J gave up 0 bases, with 4 bases separating them. Here the CDR3 DNA reads TGTGCCTTGGACTCCTATAATTCACCCCTCCACTTT. Protein: CALDSYNSPLHF.

CDR3 sequence reads: CASSLPSETQYF. CDR3 nucleotides: TGTGCCAGCAGCCTACCGTCCGAGACCCAGTACTTC. V usage is TRBV7-9 and J usage is TRBJ2-5, with no clear D. The CDR3 has 12 amino acids. The V end was cut by 5 bases, the J end by 5 bases, with 9 bases between. Germline values: CDR1 SEHNR, CDR2 FQNEAQ (reference sequence).

This clone is labeled as medium-sized (0.01 to 0.1%). The V and J genes are TRBV7-3 and TRBJ2-1; D gene uncertain. V lost 5 bases and J 6 bases, leaving 17 bases between the germline ends. The germline V gene has CDR1 SGHTA and CDR2 FQGTGA. The CDR3 loop spans 15 amino acids. The CDR3 is CASSLKGPLSNEQFF. The CDR3 bases are TGTGCCAGCAGCCTAAAAGGGCCTCTGAGCAATGAGCAGTTCTTC.

The gene calls are TRBV30 and TRBJ2-7; D is possibly TRBD1 (5 bases). The V end lost 0 bases, the J end lost 2 bases, and 14 bases lay between the germline ends. The CDR3 length is 15 residues. The germline V gene has CDR1 GTSNPN and CDR2 SVGIG (reference sequence). The CDR3 sequence is CAWSVGARAPYEQYF. The CDR3 region has the DNA TGTGCCTGGAGTGTAGGGGCTAGGGCCCCCTACGAGCAGTACTTC.